This TCR beta chain was identified in a study of T cell repertoires in cytomegalovirus infection. Across the whole study: Recently described HLA-C-restricted plus well-studied HLA-B-restricted CMV epitopes were used. Both CMV infection and a matching HLA type were indicated by public TCR beta signatures.

Per the germline V gene, CDR1 is MDHEN and CDR2 is SYDVKM. The CDR3 is 15 residues long. Trimming pared 1 base from V and 6 bases from J, leaving 15 bases between. TCRdb ran MiXCR on the reads and lists one entry per CDR3 protein. The table has approximately 910,000 distinct CDR3 sequences, around 29% seen once. General study findings and limits: The study found HLA-C-restricted CMV-specific TCR beta clonotypes dominating the ex vivo response.

Remarks on this clonotype: Its specificity is not known.

The sequence derives from a human donor in good health (CMV status not recorded). Some clones in this sample may be carry-over from other donors' samples. The input for sequencing was cultured CD8+ T cells from PBMCs, taken from culture after CMV antigen stimulation. The chain employs TRBV28 and TRBJ1-1, with D possibly being TRBD1 (5 bases). The CDR3 region has the DNA TGTGCCAGCAGTTTATCTTCAGGGAGGGGCGCTGAAGCTTTCTTT. Translated: CASSLSSGRGAEAFF. The variable domain in full, with the rest retrieved from reference TRBV28 and TRBJ1-1, is DVKVTQSSRYLVKRTGEKVFLECVQDMDHENMFWYRQDPGLGLRLIYFSYDVKMKEKGDIPEGYSVSREKKERFSLILESASTNQTSMYLCASSLSSGRGAEAFFGQGTRLTVV.